The clone carrying this TCR beta chain was observed a few times. What it binds is not known. The data originate from a study of vaccination and CD4 T cells after COVID-19. On the study more broadly: Convalescents were six males and four females, two of them Hispanic.

Treatment of the sample: roughly 10-day PBMC culture with coronavirus spike peptide pools or control peptides (ViraFEST assay). Culture conditions combined two million PBMCs per well with 10 IU/ml IL-2 and roughly 10 ug/ml peptide pools. This CDR3 region has 17 residues. Trimming took 4 bases from V and 7 from J; bases not matched to a gene: 16. CDR1 is MNHNS, CDR2 SASEGT, per germline. Cultured CD4+ T-cell DNA underwent Oncomine TCR Beta short-read sequencing. TCRdb re-derived calls from the PCR reads in MiXCR, one entry per CDR3 protein. The sample includes 20,000 to 25,000 distinct CDR3 sequences, about 51% of them seen just once.

The genes are TRBV6-1 and TRBJ1-2; 9 nucleotides line up with TRBD1. The sequencing sample was made of CD4+ T cells from blood, cultured in vitro. This clonotype originated in a human donor who had recovered from COVID-19. The CDR3: CASSARYRTGELGGYTF. CDR3 nucleotide sequence: TGTGCCAGCAGTGCTAGGTACAGGACAGGGGAATTAGGTGGCTACACCTTC.